The present T cell receptor beta chain was sequenced within a study of shared clonotypes between healthy human individuals. Each subset's genomic DNA was split evenly across several immunoSEQ plates. Sequenced by immunoSEQ multiplex PCR; TCRdb stores in-frame clones only, minus some. The table lists 950,000 to 1,300,000 clones, around 75% of them singletons. About this clone itself: Its antigen is unidentified.

CDR3 length: 16 residues. CDR1 SGHRS and CDR2 YFSETQ come from the germline V gene. V gave up 0 bases and J gave up 1 base, with 13 bases separating them. General study points: Larger richness was generally estimated for naive than memory subsets. Several donors showed sharing of around 5% of naive CD4 clonotypes.

The receptor was derived from a man aged 18-30 years in good health. This chain connects TRBV5-1 to TRBJ1-2, with unresolved D. The sequencing input was memory CD4+ T cells sorted from blood. Subset denoted: CD45RA-negative fraction. The CDR3 loop is CASSLGSSGNNYGYTF. The CDR3 DNA is TGCGCCAGCAGCTTGGGCTCCTCCGGAAATAACTATGGCTACACCTTC.